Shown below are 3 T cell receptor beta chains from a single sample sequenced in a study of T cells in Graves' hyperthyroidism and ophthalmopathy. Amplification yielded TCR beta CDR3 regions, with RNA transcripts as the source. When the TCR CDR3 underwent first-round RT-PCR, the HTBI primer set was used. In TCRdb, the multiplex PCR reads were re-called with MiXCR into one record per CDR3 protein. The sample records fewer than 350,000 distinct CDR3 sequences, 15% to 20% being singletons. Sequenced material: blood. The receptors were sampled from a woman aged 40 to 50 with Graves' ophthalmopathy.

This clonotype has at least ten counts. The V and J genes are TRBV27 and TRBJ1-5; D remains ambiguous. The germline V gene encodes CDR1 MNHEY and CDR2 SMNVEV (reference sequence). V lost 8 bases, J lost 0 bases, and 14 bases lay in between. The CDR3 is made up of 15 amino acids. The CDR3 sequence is CASDLVPYSNQPQHF. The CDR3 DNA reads TGTGCCAGCGACTTAGTGCCATATAGCAATCAGCCCCAGCATTTT.

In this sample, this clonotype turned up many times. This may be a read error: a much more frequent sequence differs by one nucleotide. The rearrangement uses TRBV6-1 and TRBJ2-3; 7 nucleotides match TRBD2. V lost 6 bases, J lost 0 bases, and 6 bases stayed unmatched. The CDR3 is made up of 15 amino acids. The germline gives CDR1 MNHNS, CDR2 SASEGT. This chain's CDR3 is CASSLSGTSTDTQYF. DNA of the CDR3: TGTGCCAGCAGCTTAAGCGGGACTAGCACAGATACGCAGTATTTT.

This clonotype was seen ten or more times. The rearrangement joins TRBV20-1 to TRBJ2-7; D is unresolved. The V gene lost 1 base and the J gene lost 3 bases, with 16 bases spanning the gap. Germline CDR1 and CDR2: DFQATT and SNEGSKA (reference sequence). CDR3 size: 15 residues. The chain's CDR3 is CSARVPPSSVYEQYF. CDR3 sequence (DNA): TGCAGTGCTAGAGTCCCACCGTCGAGCGTCTACGAGCAGTACTTC.